One and the same sample provided the 20 T cell receptor beta chains below, sequenced in a study of shared clonotypes between healthy human individuals. Sequenced by immunoSEQ multiplex PCR; TCRdb stores in-frame clones only, minus some. The sample holds roughly 450,000 clones, less than 85% seen once. The sample was PBMCs. The receptors here all came from a woman in her forties in good health. Some clones in this sample may be carry-over from other donors' samples.

The chain couples TRBV5-4 to TRBJ2-7, with 8 bases identical to TRBD2. The germline V gene encodes CDR1 SGHNT and CDR2 YYREEE (reference sequence). This CDR3 is built from 14 residues. Germline trimming cut 4 bases from V and 5 bases from J; bases unmatched to any gene: 8. CDR3: CASSPGLGYDEQYF. CDR3 DNA: TGTGCCAGCAGCCCGGGACTAGGATACGACGAGCAGTACTTC.

V and J are TRBV19 and TRBJ2-1; no firm D call. V lost 7 bases and J 0 bases, leaving 13 bases between the germline ends. This CDR3 contains 15 residues. Germline V CDR1 and CDR2: LNHDA, SQIVND (reference sequence). This CDR3 is CASTPGRNSYNEQFF. For the CDR3, the DNA is TGTGCCAGTACCCCGGGTCGCAACTCCTACAATGAGCAGTTCTTC. The entire variable domain, with the rest obtained from reference TRBV19 and TRBJ2-1, is as follows: DGGITQSPKYLFRKEGQNVTLSCEQNLNHDAMYWYRQDPGQGLRLIYYSQIVNDFQKGDIAEGYSVSREKKESFPLTVTSAQKNPTAFYLCASTPGRNSYNEQFFGPGTRLTVL.

This clone was seen more than once but under ten times. The chain couples TRBV10-3 to TRBJ1-3; TRBD1 matches at 7 bases. The CDR3 consists of 16 residues. In germline, CDR1 is ENHRY, CDR2 SYGVKD. The trim removed 2 bases at V and 2 bases at J, leaving 6 bases unmatched. This CDR3 reads CAISENDRATGNTIYF. The CDR3 DNA reads as TGTGCCATCAGTGAGAACGACAGGGCTACTGGAAACACCATATATTTT.

The V call is TRBV30, the J call TRBJ1-2; D remains unclear. The CDR3 sequence is 13 residues long. Trimming shortened V by 0 bases and J by 2 bases, and 7 bases separated the two germline ends. Germline values: CDR1 GTSNPN, CDR2 SVGIG (reference sequence). CDR3 residues: CAWSVSLNYGYTF. The DNA for the CDR3 is TGTGCCTGGAGTGTATCTCTGAACTATGGCTACACCTTC.

V gene TRBV11-2 combines with J gene TRBJ1-2; D not certain. CDR1 and CDR2 from the germline V gene are SGHAT and FQNNGV. This CDR3 is built from 15 residues. Trimming took off 1 base at V and 7 bases at J, with 16 bases between the two ends. CDR3 sequence reads: CASSLAHGSNGGYTF. CDR3 bases: TGTGCCAGCAGCTTAGCACACGGGTCCAATGGTGGCTACACCTTC.

This clone was observed a few times. The V and J genes are TRBV5-1 and TRBJ1-1; D is possibly TRBD1 (5 bases). This CDR3 is 15 amino acids long. Germline values: CDR1 SGHRS, CDR2 YFSETQ. V dropped 3 bases and J dropped 0 bases, with 12 bases sitting between them. CDR3 sequence (DNA): TGCGCCAGCAGCTCAAGAGGGACGTTGAACACTGAAGCTTTCTTT. Encoded protein: CASSSRGTLNTEAFF.

As to this clone: A single base separates this from a much larger clone, so it may be a read error. J is TRBJ2-1 and V is TRBV11-3; no reliable D call. V was pared by 5 bases and J by 5 bases, with 4 bases between. Germline V lookup: CDR1 SGHNT, CDR2 YENEEA. CDR3 length: 11 residues. The CDR3 is CASSAHNEQFF. For the CDR3, the DNA is TGTGCCAGCAGCGCCCACAATGAGCAGTTCTTC.

The chain joins TRBV7-2 to TRBJ2-5; D is uncertain. The J call is uncertain, as TRBJ2-7 better fits the DNA end. Germline CDR1 SGHTA, CDR2 FQGNSA. The CDR3 has 15 residues. CDR3 in amino acids: CASSLVQASSYEQYF. CDR3 coding DNA: TGTGCCAGCAGCTTAGTCCAGGCCAGCTCCTACGAGCAGTACTTC.

The J gene is TRBJ2-3, the V gene TRBV15, with D possibly TRBD1 on 6 matching bases. This CDR3 comprises 12 residues. V lost 1 base to trimming and J lost 8 bases, with 7 bases between them. Germline CDR1 and CDR2: LNHNV and YYDKDF (reference sequence). This CDR3 reads CATSRGGGTQYF. CDR3 nucleotides: TGTGCCACCAGCAGAGGAGGGGGTACGCAGTATTTT. The variable domain in full, completed from reference TRBV15 and TRBJ2-3, reads DAMVIQNPRYQVTQFGKPVTLSCSQTLNHNVMYWYQQKSSQAPKLLFHYYDKDFNNEADTPDNFQSRRPNTSFCFLDIRSPGLGDTAMYLCATSRGGGTQYFGPGTRLTVL.

The V call is TRBV29-1, the J call TRBJ2-7; 10 positions match TRBD2. The V and J ends lost 6 bases and 4 bases, in that order; junction bases with no gene match: 9. CDR3 size: 14 residues. Germline lookup yields CDR1 SQVTM and CDR2 ANQGSEA. For the CDR3, the DNA is TGCAGCGTCCGGGGGGATAGCGGGAGGTACGAGCAGTACTTC. Translating it yields CSVRGDSGRYEQYF.

The chain carries TRBV5-1 and TRBJ2-2, with a possible D match to TRBD2 (6 bases). V was cut by 4 bases and J by 4 bases, with 17 bases left in between. Germline CDR1 is SGHRS and CDR2 is YFSETQ. The CDR3 has 16 amino acids. For the CDR3, the DNA is TGCGCCAGCAGCACTGACCCGATGGGGGGCACCGGGGAGCTGTTTTTT. It is translated as CASSTDPMGGTGELFF.

The rearrangement uses TRBV11-2 and TRBJ1-4, with D maybe TRBD1 (6 bases). Trimming left V 5 bases short and J 7 bases short, with 20 bases between. Germline values: CDR1 SGHAT, CDR2 FQNNGV. The CDR3 is 16 residues long. The chain's CDR3 is CASSPPGGGQGEKLFF. The CDR3 DNA follows: TGTGCCAGCAGCCCTCCCGGGGGGGGGCAAGGTGAAAAACTGTTTTTT.

This clone was seen a handful of times. The rearrangement links TRBV4-3 to TRBJ2-7, with D perhaps TRBD1 (5 bases). This CDR3 region has 17 residues. Germline CDR1 and CDR2: LGHNA and YSLEER. Trimming took 3 bases from V and 0 from J, leaving 18 bases between them. CDR3 coding DNA: TGCGCCAGCAGCCATCTATGTGCAGGGCCCACCTCCTACGAGCAGTACTTC. Its protein product is CASSHLCAGPTSYEQYF.

The CDR3 DNA is TGCGCCAGCAGCTCTGGACAACTTGCGACTTTGGCGAACACCGGGGAGCTGTTTTTT. Protein sequence: CASSSGQLATLANTGELFF. The genes are TRBV5-1 and TRBJ2-2, with D maybe TRBD1 (5 bases). The germline V gene has CDR1 SGHRS and CDR2 YFSETQ. The CDR3 has 19 amino acids. The V gene lost 3 bases and the J gene lost 0 bases, with 21 bases spanning the gap.

As DNA, the CDR3 is TGTGCCATCAGTGCCTACGAGGACACCGGGGAGCTGTTTTTT. Translated, it gives CAISAYEDTGELFF. The genes are TRBV10-3 and TRBJ2-2; no clear D gene. Per germline, CDR1 ENHRY and CDR2 SYGVKD. Trimming took off 4 bases at V and 3 bases at J, with 9 bases between the two ends. There are 14 residues in the CDR3.

A word on this clone: A single base separates this from a much larger clone, so it may be a read error. Other nucleotide sequences from this sample produce the same CDR3. J is TRBJ2-7 and V is TRBV27; D not certain. CDR1 and CDR2 from the germline V gene are MNHEY and SMNVEV (reference sequence). Trimming cost V 2 bases and J 4 bases, with 3 bases left between them. This CDR3 region has 11 residues. The CDR3 is CASSLGYEQYF. The CDR3 nucleotides are TGTGCCAGCAGTTTAGGTTACGAGCAGTACTTC.

The count of this clone is one. Additional DNA sequences in this sample encode the identical CDR3. The chain links TRBV2 to TRBJ1-2, with 7 bases identical to TRBD1. The germline V gene has CDR1 SNHLY and CDR2 FYNNEI. J lost 2 bases, V lost 6 bases, and 3 bases had no gene match. The CDR3 length is 13 residues. The CDR3 reads CASSQQGNYGYTF. As DNA, the CDR3 is TGTGCCAGCAGCCAACAGGGGAACTATGGCTACACCTTC.

The CDR3 is CAISVRESGTDTQYF. CDR3 DNA: TGTGCCATCAGTGTTCGGGAGTCGGGCACAGATACGCAGTATTTT. The J gene is TRBJ2-3, the V gene TRBV10-3; perhaps TRBD2 as D (6 bases). This CDR3 has 15 amino acids. Trimming removed 4 bases at V and 1 base at J, with 12 bases between. CDR1 is ENHRY and CDR2 is SYGVKD in the germline V gene.

This clone was seen just once. The chain recombines TRBV5-8 with TRBJ1-1; D call uncertain. V dropped 4 bases and J dropped 5 bases, with 12 bases sitting between them. There are 13 residues in the CDR3. The germline gives CDR1 SGHTS, CDR2 YDEGEE. The CDR3 DNA is TGTGCCAGCAGCCCCCACTGGGAAACTGAAGCTTTCTTT. Translation: CASSPHWETEAFF. The complete variable domain, with remaining parts taken from reference TRBV5-8 and TRBJ1-1, reads EAGVTQSPTHLIKTRGQQATLRCSPISGHTSVYWYQQALGLGLQFLLWYDEGEERNRGNFPPRFSGRQFPNYSSELNVNALELEDSALYLCASSPHWETEAFFGQGTRLTVV.

The sample holds a few counts of this clone. The V call is TRBV7-9, the J call TRBJ2-3, with 12 bases identical to TRBD2. Germline V CDR1 and CDR2: SEHNR, FQNEAQ (reference sequence). Trimming cost V 5 bases and J 5 bases; bases outside gene matches: 8. This CDR3 spans 16 amino acids. The CDR3 coding sequence is TGTGCCAGCAGCCGGGGGACTAGCGGGCTAATAGATACGCAGTATTTT. As protein: CASSRGTSGLIDTQYF.